This TCR beta chain came from a study of shared clonotypes between healthy human individuals. V was trimmed by 0 bases and J by 5 bases, leaving 12 bases between them. CDR1 is SGHRS and CDR2 is YFSETQ in the germline V gene. The CDR3 runs 15 residues. The table came from immunoSEQ multiplex PCR; TCRdb's copy has only in-frame clones and leaves some out. Of 2 million to 2.5 million clones listed, nearly 97% are singletons. Sequencing was done on a sample of naive CD4+ T cells sorted from blood. Subset: CD45RA+ positively selected. V is TRBV5-1 and J is TRBJ2-1, with D tentatively TRBD2 (6 bases). The TCR originated in a young man in good health. CDR3 in amino acids: CASSLVPGVNNEQFF. The CDR3, as DNA: TGCGCCAGCAGCTTGGTGCCGGGAGTGAACAATGAGCAGTTCTTC.